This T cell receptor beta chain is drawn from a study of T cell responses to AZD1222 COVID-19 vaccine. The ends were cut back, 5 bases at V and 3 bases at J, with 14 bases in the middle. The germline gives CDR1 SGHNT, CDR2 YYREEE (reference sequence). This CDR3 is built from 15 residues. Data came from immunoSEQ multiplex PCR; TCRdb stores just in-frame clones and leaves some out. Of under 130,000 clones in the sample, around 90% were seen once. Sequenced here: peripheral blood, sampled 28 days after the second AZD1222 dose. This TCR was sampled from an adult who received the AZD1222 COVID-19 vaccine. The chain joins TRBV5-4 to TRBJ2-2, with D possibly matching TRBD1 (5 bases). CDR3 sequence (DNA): TGTGCCAGCAGGTCGACAGAAACCTACACCGGGGAGCTGTTTTTT. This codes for CASRSTETYTGELFF.